Listed here are 5 T cell receptor beta chains from one sample, sequenced in a study of Ad26.COV2.S vaccination and SARS-CoV-2 variants (dated by TCRdb to the early 2020s). To prepare the library, the immunoSEQ multiplex PCR assay was applied. TCRdb provides this immuneACCESS table in a form limited to in-frame rearrangements. Some clones are lacking; in checked studies, under half of them reflect an unresolved V gene, and why the rest are absent is not known. The table for this sample lists fewer than 400,000 clones; about 88% of them were counted only once. Approximately 3.7% of the sample is in the top ten clones. The treatment or condition label, as the study defines it: around 19 received Ad26.COV2.S at low or high dose, single or two shots; 5 received placebo; per-sample allocation not given. Repertoires of vaccine and placebo recipients were sequenced from samples taken on day 63 after the first injection.

Sequencing was performed on peripheral blood, taken in a trial of Ad26.COV2.S vaccine versus placebo. The receptors shown here come from a person aged 18-65 years who received the Ad26.COV2.S COVID-19 vaccine or a placebo.

The chain combines TRBV7-6 with TRBJ1-4; weak D call: TRBD1 (5 bases). The CDR3 is made up of 17 amino acids. Germline CDR1 and CDR2: SGHVS and FNYEAQ. V dropped 0 bases and J dropped 3 bases, with 14 bases sitting between them. The CDR3 bases are TGTGCCAGCAGCTTAGCTACGGCAGGGTCTTCTAATGAAAAACTGTTTTTT. Translating gives CASSLATAGSSNEKLFF.

The rearrangement joins TRBV11-2 to TRBJ1-2, with 7 bases aligning to TRBD1. V lost 2 bases, J lost 8 bases, and 14 bases stayed unmatched. The CDR3 contains 16 residues. Germline assignment: CDR1 SGHAT and CDR2 FQNNGV. The CDR3 loop reads CASSLPGRGIPRGYTF. The CDR3 DNA is TGTGCCAGCAGCTTACCGGGCAGGGGGATACCGAGAGGCTACACCTTC. The variable domain in full, completed from reference TRBV11-2 and TRBJ1-2, reads EAGVAQSPRYKIIEKRQSVAFWCNPISGHATLYWYQQILGQGPKLLIQFQNNGVVDDSQLPKDRFSAERLKGVDSTLKIQPAKLEDSAVYLCASSLPGRGIPRGYTFGSGTRLTVV.

The gene calls are TRBV4-2 and TRBJ2-5; 9 nucleotides align to TRBD2. Germline V CDR1 and CDR2: LGHNA, YNFKEQ. V shed 0 bases, J shed 7 bases, and the junction held 9 bases outside the gene matches. The CDR3 length is 16 residues. This CDR3 reads CASSQDSGGGKSTQYF. As DNA, the CDR3 is TGTGCCAGCAGCCAAGATAGCGGGGGCGGGAAATCGACCCAGTACTTC.

The chain couples TRBV10-2 to TRBJ2-7; 12 nucleotides agree with TRBD2. V shed 3 bases and J 4 bases; nucleotides not matched to a gene: 7. The germline V gene has CDR1 WSHSY and CDR2 SAAADI. This CDR3 has 16 residues. The CDR3 sequence is CASSDRGLAGSYEQYF. The DNA of the CDR3 is TGCGCCAGCAGTGATAGGGGACTAGCGGGTTCATACGAGCAGTACTTC.

V and J are TRBV3-1 (or the pseudogene TRBV3-2) and TRBJ2-1; 8 bases match TRBD1. The CDR3 runs 17 residues. The germline gives CDR1 LGHDT, CDR2 YNNKEL (reference sequence). The V segment lost 0 bases and the J segment 7 bases; nucleotides outside the gene matches: 11. The CDR3 loop is CASSQERTGPLINEQFF. Written as DNA, the CDR3 is TGTGCCAGCAGCCAAGAGAGGACAGGGCCTCTAATAAATGAGCAGTTCTTC.